The clone carrying this T cell receptor (beta chain) has only a few counts. What it recognizes is unknown. The CDR3 runs to 16 residues. The V and J ends lost 0 bases and 2 bases respectively, with 17 bases between them. Per germline, CDR1 GTSNPN and CDR2 SVGIG (reference sequence). This sample is part of a study of beta chain features in type 1 diabetes. Study-wide background: The study examined roughly 100 million sorted cells across all samples. Study findings and constraints: A potential PCR bias toward shorter templates would be equal in patient and control samples. For TCRB rearrangement, an influence of HLA type remained unresolved here.

Populations isolated by sorting all had purity greater than 95%. Since all of the isolated RNA was reverse transcribed, expressed TCRB transcripts were what got sequenced. The assay was immunoSEQ multiplex PCR, and TCRdb's table has in-frame clones only and misses some. The data hold hundreds of thousands of clones, with approximately 28% observed a single time. The sequenced sample was naive CD4+ T cells from blood. The gene calls are TRBV30 and TRBJ2-7; D could derive from TRBD1 or TRBD2 (6 bases each). This receptor was identified in a man between 18 and 29 years old in good health. This CDR3 is CAWSVRGGGGTYEQYF. The CDR3 DNA is TGTGCCTGGAGTGTACGAGGGGGTGGAGGGACCTACGAGCAGTACTTC. Based on the CDR3 plus reference TRBV30 and TRBJ2-7, the full variable domain is SQTIHQWPATLVQPVGSPLSLECTVEGTSNPNLYWYRQAAGRGLQLLFYSVGIGQISSEVPQNLSASRPQDRQFILSSKKLLLSDSGFYLCAWSVRGGGGTYEQYFGPGTRLTVT.